This T cell receptor beta chain was documented in a study of spatial heterogeneity in lung cancer. MiXCR was run by TCRdb on the 5' RACE reads, yielding one entry per CDR3 protein. Of about 120,000 distinct CDR3 sequences listed, 9% to 15% are singletons. Time point in this sample: blood at routine non-recurrence follow-up after resection. Sequencing of whole RNA from tumor, nontumor lung or frozen PBMC involved no sorting. V shed 4 bases and J 2 bases; nucleotides not matched to a gene: 2. The CDR3 is 15 amino acids. The germline CDR1 and CDR2 sequences are KGHDR and SFDVKD. This clonotype has a handful of counts.

V and J are TRBV24-1 and TRBJ2-2, with TRBD1 identical over 8 bases. Sequenced material: PBMCs, taken at follow-up. The sequence was collected from a male donor with early-stage non-small cell lung cancer. CDR3 protein: CATSEPGGNTGELFF. In nucleotides, the CDR3 is TGTGCCACCAGTGAGCCAGGGGGCAACACCGGGGAGCTGTTTTTT.